Each of the 14 T cell receptor beta chains below was sequenced from the same sample in a study of human T cells and chemical hapten exposure. Described time point: patch test 1, 2 weeks after DPC sensitization. Treatment defined: therapeutic diphenylcyclopropenone sensitization with weekly scalp DPC. TCRdb re-called the RACE reads with MiXCR, one entry per CDR3 protein. The repertoire holds 150,000 to 200,000 distinct CDR3 sequences, with about 15% as singletons. The source was whole blood, collected in connection with sensitization to the hapten diphenylcyclopropenone (DPC). These receptors all come from a woman aged 25 to 45 with alopecia areata. Some clones in this sample may be carry-over from other donors' samples.

The chain combines TRBV12-3 or TRBV12-4 with TRBJ2-7, with TRBD1 identical over 7 bases. The CDR3 runs 15 residues. The ends lost 3 bases at V and 4 bases at J; junction bases unmatched: 9. This CDR3 reads CASSFVAGGEYEQYF. The CDR3 bases are TGTGCCAGCAGTTTTGTGGCAGGGGGAGAGTACGAGCAGTACTTC.

This clonotype has more than one count but fewer than ten. As DNA, the CDR3 is TGTGCCAGCGGCGAAGGACAGGGAACTCAGCCCCAGCATTTT. Translation gives CASGEGQGTQPQHF. The chain carries TRBV28 and TRBJ1-5; 8 bases line up with TRBD1. The trim removed 8 bases at V and 6 bases at J, leaving 9 bases unmatched. CDR1 and CDR2 from the germline V gene are MDHEN and SYDVKM. This CDR3 region has 14 residues.

The chain links TRBV4-3 to TRBJ2-1; 7 bases line up with TRBD2. V lost 0 bases, J lost 5 bases, and 10 bases stayed unmatched. CDR1 is LGHNA, CDR2 YSLEER, per germline. The CDR3 totals 17 residues. DNA for the CDR3: TGCGCCAGCAGCCAAGATTCCGCTAGCGGTGCCCACAATGAGCAGTTCTTC. This translates into CASSQDSASGAHNEQFF.

This clonotype was seen a handful of times. The V call is TRBV3-1, the J call TRBJ2-3; 9 nucleotides line up with TRBD1. The CDR3 runs to 17 residues. V was clipped by 4 bases and J by 1 base; unmatched bases: 9. Germline loops: CDR1 LGHDT, CDR2 YNNKEL (reference sequence). The DNA of the CDR3 is TGTGCCAGCAGCCCAGGGACAGGGCTCGGGGGCACAGATACGCAGTATTTT. Protein sequence: CASSPGTGLGGTDTQYF.

The table lists this clonotype with a few counts. The gene calls are TRBV29-1 and TRBJ2-1; TRBD2 is a possible D gene (5 bases). This CDR3 has 12 residues. Germline V gene sequence: CDR1 SQVTM, CDR2 ANQGSEA. V was shortened by 7 bases and J by 0 bases, with 7 bases between the two germline ends. The CDR3 protein is CSAAGSYNEQFF. The CDR3 coding sequence is TGCAGCGCCGCGGGCTCCTACAATGAGCAGTTCTTC.

The rearrangement joins TRBV7-2 to TRBJ2-1; no reliable D call. Per germline, CDR1 SGHTA and CDR2 FQGNSA. The CDR3 loop spans 13 amino acids. V shed 3 bases and J shed 5 bases, with 8 bases lying between them. CDR3 DNA: TGTGCCAGCAGCTTCCCACCCAACAATGAGCAGTTCTTC. Residues: CASSFPPNNEQFF.

This clonotype has more than one count but fewer than ten. V gene TRBV7-9 combines with J gene TRBJ2-1; D remains ambiguous. V was pared by 1 base and J by 2 bases, with 9 bases between. Germline CDR1 SEHNR, CDR2 FQNEAQ (reference sequence). The CDR3 totals 15 residues. CDR3 in amino acids: CASSLDAGPYNEQFF. In DNA, the CDR3 is TGTGCCAGCAGCTTAGACGCAGGCCCCTACAATGAGCAGTTCTTC. Full variable domain (remainder filled in from reference TRBV7-9 and TRBJ2-1): DTGVSQNPRHKITKRGQNVTFRCDPISEHNRLYWYRQTLGQGPEFLTYFQNEAQLEKSRLLSDRFSAERPKGSFSTLEIQRTEQGDSAMYLCASSLDAGPYNEQFFGPGTRLTVL.

The chain's CDR3 is CASSQVGQGLEQYF. CDR3 DNA sequence: TGTGCCAGCAGCCAAGTAGGGCAGGGACTCGAGCAGTACTTC. J is TRBJ2-7 and V is TRBV4-2; possibly TRBD2 for D (6 bases). The germline V gene has CDR1 LGHNA and CDR2 YNFKEQ. V was pared by 1 base and J by 6 bases, with 13 bases between. This CDR3 is built from 14 residues.

This chain connects TRBV25-1 to TRBJ1-6; maybe TRBD1 (5 bases). Deletions cut 1 base from V and 11 bases from J, with 9 bases between. CDR3 length equals 13 residues. Germline-derived CDR1 and CDR2 are MGHDK and SYGVNS. The CDR3 sequence is CASSELGGTPLHF. The CDR3, as DNA: TGTGCCAGCAGTGAATTGGGGGGGACACCCCTCCACTTT.

In its sample, this clonotype was seen many times. The J gene is TRBJ2-5, the V gene TRBV18, with TRBD2 as a possible D gene (6 bases). The V gene lost 2 bases and the J gene lost 10 bases, with 14 bases spanning the gap. The CDR3 has 13 amino acids. Germline V CDR1 and CDR2: KGHSH, LQKENI. The CDR3 nucleotides are TGTGCCAGCTCACCATCCCGGGAGAGTGTCCAGTACTTC. This gives the protein CASSPSRESVQYF.

In its sample, this clonotype was seen many times. The chain couples TRBV10-2 to TRBJ2-7; the match to TRBD2 covers 13 bases. This CDR3 is 13 amino acids long. Germline trimming cut 8 bases from V and 5 bases from J; bases unmatched to any gene: 3. CDR1 and CDR2 (germline): WSHSY, SAAADI. The CDR3 DNA reads as TGCGCCAGCCGACTAGCGGGAGGAGACGAGCAGTACTTC. It specifies CASRLAGGDEQYF.

The chain couples TRBV7-6 to TRBJ2-5, with D perhaps TRBD1 (5 bases). Germline-derived CDR1 and CDR2 are SGHVS and FNYEAQ. V was cut by 0 bases and J by 4 bases, with 9 bases left in between. There are 14 residues in the CDR3. The CDR3 sequence is CASSLAAGLETQYF. CDR3 DNA: TGTGCCAGCAGCTTAGCGGCAGGGTTAGAGACCCAGTACTTC.

The table lists this clonotype with many counts. The V gene is TRBV29-1, the J gene TRBJ2-1, with D uncertain. This CDR3 contains 12 residues. The V end lost 2 bases, the J end lost 7 bases, and 9 bases lay between the germline ends. The germline V gene encodes CDR1 SQVTM and CDR2 ANQGSEA. The CDR3, as DNA: TGCAGCGTTGAAAGGGTTGGTAATGAGCAGTTCTTC. This translates into CSVERVGNEQFF.

The chain employs TRBV28 and TRBJ1-6, with D possibly being TRBD1 (6 bases). This CDR3 has 17 amino acids. Germline loops: CDR1 MDHEN, CDR2 SYDVKM. Trimming took 6 bases from V and 0 from J, leaving 15 bases between them. The CDR3 loop reads CASSWKTGSSYNSPLHF. The CDR3 nucleotides are TGTGCCAGCAGCTGGAAAACAGGGAGCTCCTATAATTCACCCCTCCACTTT. Variable domain in full (rest from reference TRBV28 and TRBJ1-6): DVKVTQSSRYLVKRTGEKVFLECVQDMDHENMFWYRQDPGLGLRLIYFSYDVKMKEKGDIPEGYSVSREKKERFSLILESASTNQTSMYLCASSWKTGSSYNSPLHFGNGTRLTVT.